This TCR beta chain was captured by sequencing in a study of shared clonotypes between healthy human individuals. Whole-study findings and limits: A generally larger estimated richness was seen in naive subsets than in memory subsets.

CD45RA+ naive and CD45RA-negative memory subsets were separated from CD4+ cells. On this clone: Its antigen is not identified.

The data were produced by immunoSEQ multiplex PCR, yet TCRdb's version contains in-frame clones alone and is incomplete. The table lists over 850,000 clones, about 84% of them singletons. The receptor was derived from a man younger than 35 in good health. Some clones in this sample may be carry-over from other donors' samples. The sequenced sample consisted of memory CD4+ T cells from PBMCs. Subset: CD45RA-negative fraction.

This CDR3 reads CASSYPGQSEKLFF. The CDR3 DNA sequence: TGTGCCAGCAGCTATCCAGGACAGAGTGAAAAACTGTTTTTT. The chain is built from TRBV28 and TRBJ1-4; TRBD1 might be the D (6 bases). This CDR3 comprises 14 residues. Germline V gene lookup returns CDR1 MDHEN and CDR2 SYDVKM. V dropped 6 bases and J dropped 7 bases, with 15 bases sitting between them.